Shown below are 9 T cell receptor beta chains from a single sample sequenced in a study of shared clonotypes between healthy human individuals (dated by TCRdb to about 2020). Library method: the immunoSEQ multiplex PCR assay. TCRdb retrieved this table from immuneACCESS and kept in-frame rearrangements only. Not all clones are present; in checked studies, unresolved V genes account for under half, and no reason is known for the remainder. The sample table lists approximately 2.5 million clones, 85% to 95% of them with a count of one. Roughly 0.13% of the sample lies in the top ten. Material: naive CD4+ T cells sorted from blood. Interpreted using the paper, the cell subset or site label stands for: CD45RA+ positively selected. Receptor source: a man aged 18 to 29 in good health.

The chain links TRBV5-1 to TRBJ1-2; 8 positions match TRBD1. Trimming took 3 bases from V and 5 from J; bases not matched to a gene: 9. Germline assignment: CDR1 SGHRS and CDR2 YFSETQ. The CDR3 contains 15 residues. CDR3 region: CASSSGQGQSYGYTF. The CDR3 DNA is TGCGCCAGCAGCTCCGGACAGGGTCAATCTTATGGCTACACCTTC.

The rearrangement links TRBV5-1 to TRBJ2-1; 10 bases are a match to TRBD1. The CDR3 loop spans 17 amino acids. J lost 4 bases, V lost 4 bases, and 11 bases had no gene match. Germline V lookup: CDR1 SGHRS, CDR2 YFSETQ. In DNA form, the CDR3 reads TGCGCCAGCAGCCCTGAACCCGGGACAGGGGCTTACAATGAGCAGTTCTTC. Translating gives CASSPEPGTGAYNEQFF.

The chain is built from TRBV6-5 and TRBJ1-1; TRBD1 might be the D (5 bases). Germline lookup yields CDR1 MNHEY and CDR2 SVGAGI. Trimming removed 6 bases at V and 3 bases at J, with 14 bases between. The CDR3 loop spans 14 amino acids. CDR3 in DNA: TGTGCCAGCAGATCTGTTCCGGGGGACACTGAAGCTTTCTTT. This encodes CASRSVPGDTEAFF.

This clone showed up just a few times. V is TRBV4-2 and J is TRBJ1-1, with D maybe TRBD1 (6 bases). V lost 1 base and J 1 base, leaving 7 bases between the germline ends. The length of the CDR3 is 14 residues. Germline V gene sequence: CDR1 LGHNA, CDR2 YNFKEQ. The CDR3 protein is CASSQVTGNTEAFF. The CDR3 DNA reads TGTGCCAGCAGCCAAGTGACAGGGAACACTGAAGCTTTCTTT.

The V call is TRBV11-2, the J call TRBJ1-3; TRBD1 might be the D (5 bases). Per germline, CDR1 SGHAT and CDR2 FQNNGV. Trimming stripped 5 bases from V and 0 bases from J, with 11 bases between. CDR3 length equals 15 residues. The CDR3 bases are TGTGCCAGCAGCGGGGACTATCTCTCTGGAAACACCATATATTTT. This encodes CASSGDYLSGNTIYF.

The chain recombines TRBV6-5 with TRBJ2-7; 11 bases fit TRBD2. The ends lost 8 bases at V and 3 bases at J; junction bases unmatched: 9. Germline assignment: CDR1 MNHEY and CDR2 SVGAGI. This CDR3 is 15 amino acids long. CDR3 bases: TGTGCCAGCGGGGGAACTAGCGGGGGACTCTACGAGCAGTACTTC. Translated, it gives CASGGTSGGLYEQYF.

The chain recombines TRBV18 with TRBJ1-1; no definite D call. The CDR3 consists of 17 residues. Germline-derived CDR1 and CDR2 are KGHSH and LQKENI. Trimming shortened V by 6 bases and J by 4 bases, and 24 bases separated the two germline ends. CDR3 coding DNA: TGTGCCAGCTCGTACACGAACCTCCGGGTCAGTGGCACTGAAGCTTTCTTT. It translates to CASSYTNLRVSGTEAFF.

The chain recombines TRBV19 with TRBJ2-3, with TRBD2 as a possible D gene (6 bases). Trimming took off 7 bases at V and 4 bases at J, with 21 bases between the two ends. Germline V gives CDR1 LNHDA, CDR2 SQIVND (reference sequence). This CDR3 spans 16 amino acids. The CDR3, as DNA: TGTGCCAGTAAAACAACTAGCTTCGGTAGTGCAGATACGCAGTATTTT. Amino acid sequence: CASKTTSFGSADTQYF.

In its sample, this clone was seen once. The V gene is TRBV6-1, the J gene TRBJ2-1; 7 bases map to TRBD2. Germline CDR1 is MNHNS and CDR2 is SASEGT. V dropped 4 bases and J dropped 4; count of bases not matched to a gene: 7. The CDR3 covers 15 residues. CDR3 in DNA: TGTGCCAGCAGTGTGGAGGGAGGGAGGTACAATGAGCAGTTCTTC. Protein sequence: CASSVEGGRYNEQFF.